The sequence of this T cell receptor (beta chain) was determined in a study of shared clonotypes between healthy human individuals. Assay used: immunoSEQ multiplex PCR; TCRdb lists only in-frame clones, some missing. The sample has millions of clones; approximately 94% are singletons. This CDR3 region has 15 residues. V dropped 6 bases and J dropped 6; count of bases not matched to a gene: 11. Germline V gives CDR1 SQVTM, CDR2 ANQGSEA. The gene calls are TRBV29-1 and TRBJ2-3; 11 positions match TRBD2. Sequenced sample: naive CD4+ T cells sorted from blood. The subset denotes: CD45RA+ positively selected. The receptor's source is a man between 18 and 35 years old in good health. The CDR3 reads CSVAGTSGGGDTQYF. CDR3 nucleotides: TGCAGCGTGGCCGGGACTAGCGGAGGAGGGGATACGCAGTATTTT.